This T cell receptor beta chain was identified during a study of blood T cells in healthy people across ages. PCR was performed a second time for about 7 to 11 cycles using a sample-barcoded 5' primer and a J-beta primer mix. All cDNA molecules were each tagged by a template-switch adaptor with 12 random nucleotides. There were at least 3 million CDR3-containing paired-end reads obtained from each sample. MiXCR, run by TCRdb on the 5' RACE reads, gives a single entry per CDR3 protein. The table shows 800,000 to 950,000 distinct CDR3 sequences, with under 50% occurring only once. This clonotype has a single count. At least 7 million PBMCs were isolated per sample. Per individual sample, total RNA of at least 5 micrograms was extracted. The CDR3 runs to 15 residues. CDR1 MDHEN and CDR2 SYDVKM come from the germline V gene. J lost 6 bases, V lost 6 bases, and 10 bases had no gene match.

This sequence originates from a man aged 25 to 40 in good health. The chain combines TRBV28 with TRBJ2-1, with 8 nucleotides matching TRBD1. Sequenced sample: blood. The CDR3 reads CASRRQGAKGNEQFF. The DNA for the CDR3 is TGTGCCAGCAGGCGTCAGGGGGCTAAGGGCAATGAGCAGTTCTTC.